This TCR beta chain stems from a study of cytomegalovirus exposure and HLA in healthy donors. The germline CDR1 and CDR2 sequences are DFQATT and SNEGSKA (reference sequence). V was cut by 4 bases and J by 5 bases, with 9 bases left in between. The CDR3 is 11 amino acids. Study-level results: First-cohort TCR clusters were later found to tend to co-occur in the 90 to 150 validation repertoires. Most observed TCR sequences were rare, whereas some public TCRs were detected in many donors. A classifier reportedly called cytomegalovirus status with high sensitivity and specificity.

In the case of this clone: What it binds is unknown.

Profiling relied on immunoSEQ multiplex PCR, and the TCRdb table lists in-frame clones only, not all of them. The top ten hold 7.2% of the sample, which has 150,000 to 200,000 clones, roughly 86% seen once. The source material was PBMCs. This sequence was found in a young man in good health and CMV-seropositive. The chain combines TRBV20-1 with TRBJ2-7; no firm D call. For the CDR3, the DNA is TGCAGTGCTATGGATCGGGACGAGCAGTACTTC. It yields the protein CSAMDRDEQYF.